This T cell receptor beta chain was identified in a study of shared clonotypes between healthy human individuals. About the study: Each donor's CD4 naive and CD4 memory cells filled three plates apiece, CD8 naive two, and CD8 memory one. Study conclusions and caveats: Against clonotypes common to all four donors, non-shared ones had lower generation probabilities.

As to this clone: Its matching antigen is unknown.

CDR1 is SGHRS, CDR2 YFSETQ, per germline. V dropped 2 bases and J dropped 4 bases, with 18 bases sitting between them. CDR3 length: 16 amino acids. Sequencing used immunoSEQ multiplex PCR; TCRdb keeps in-frame clones, though not all of them. Of roughly 760,000 clones listed, about 74% are singletons. The gene calls are TRBV5-1 and TRBJ1-1; D call uncertain. This receptor was taken from a woman aged 25 to 39 in good health. Source material: memory CD4+ T cells sorted from blood. Subset reported: CD45RA-negative fraction. The CDR3 sequence is CASSFAAYRGGTEAFF. The CDR3 DNA is TGCGCCAGCAGCTTTGCAGCCTACCGGGGTGGCACTGAAGCTTTCTTT.